This T cell receptor (beta chain) was sequenced during a study of vaccination and CD4 T cells after COVID-19. In the study overall: Six males and four females, two of them Hispanic, were enrolled as convalescents. Study-wide points: Spike mono-reactivity was shown by 304 of 307 vaccine-specific clones in convalescent patients.

Looked up from germline, CDR1 is SGHAT and CDR2 is FQNNGV. J lost 1 base, V lost 4 bases, and 7 bases had no gene match. This CDR3 is built from 16 residues. Comment on this clonotype: Its antigen is unknown.

Sequenced with the Oncomine TCR Beta short-read assay was DNA taken from cultured CD4+ T cells. MiXCR, run by TCRdb on the PCR reads, gives a single entry per CDR3 protein. The sample carries around 20,000 distinct CDR3 sequences, 31% recorded once. Treatment defined: approximately nine-day PBMC culture with coronavirus spike peptide pools or control peptides (ViraFEST assay). ViraFEST used peptide pools to expand antigen-specific T cells and subsequently sequenced their TCRs. Both day 3 and day 7 involved replacing half of the medium with fresh IL-2 medium. V and J are TRBV11-2 and TRBJ1-1; 9 bases agree with TRBD1. The clonotype was recovered from a human donor with COVID-19. The specimen sequenced was cultured CD4+ T cells from blood. CDR3 loop: CASSSGTGYPNTEAFF. DNA for the CDR3: TGTGCCAGCAGCTCTGGGACAGGGTACCCGAACACTGAAGCTTTCTTT.